The clone carrying this TCR beta chain was observed a few times. Its antigen is still unknown. TCRdb reprocessed the RACE reads with MiXCR, giving one entry per CDR3 protein. Of 95,000 or so distinct CDR3 sequences in the sample, 10% to 12% were seen once. The CDR3 is 11 amino acids. Trimming removed 6 bases from V and 0 bases from J, with 2 bases in between. From germline, CDR1 is DFQATT and CDR2 SNEGSKA (reference sequence). The sample's time point: patch test 2, 6 weeks after DPC sensitization. Treatment here: therapeutic diphenylcyclopropenone sensitization with weekly scalp DPC. This entry comes from a study of human T cells and chemical hapten exposure. Regarding the study as a whole: Expanded TCRs clustered into significantly more large CDR3 similarity groups than controls, the analysis revealed.

The clonotype comes from a woman aged 40-49 years with alopecia areata. Some clones in this sample may be carry-over from other donors' samples. The chain joins TRBV20-1 to TRBJ1-4; D is uncertain. The source material was whole blood, sampled in connection with sensitization to the hapten diphenylcyclopropenone (DPC). In DNA, the CDR3 is TGCAGTGCCCCAACTAATGAAAAACTGTTTTTT. It codes for CSAPTNEKLFF.